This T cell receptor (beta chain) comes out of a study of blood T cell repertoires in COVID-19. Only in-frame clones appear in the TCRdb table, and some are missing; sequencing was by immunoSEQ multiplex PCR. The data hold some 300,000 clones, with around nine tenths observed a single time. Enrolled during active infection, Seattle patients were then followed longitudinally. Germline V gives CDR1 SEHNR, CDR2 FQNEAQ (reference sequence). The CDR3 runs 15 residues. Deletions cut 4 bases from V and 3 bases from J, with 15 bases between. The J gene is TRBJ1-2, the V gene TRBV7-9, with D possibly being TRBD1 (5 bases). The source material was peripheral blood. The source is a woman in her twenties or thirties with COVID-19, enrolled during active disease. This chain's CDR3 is CASSWRGARDYGYTF. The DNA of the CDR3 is TGTGCCAGCAGCTGGCGCGGGGCGCGGGACTATGGCTACACCTTC. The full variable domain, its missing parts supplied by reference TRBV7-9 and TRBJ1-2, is DTGVSQNPRHKITKRGQNVTFRCDPISEHNRLYWYRQTLGQGPEFLTYFQNEAQLEKSRLLSDRFSAERPKGSFSTLEIQRTEQGDSAMYLCASSWRGARDYGYTFGSGTRLTVV.